This entry is about one T cell receptor (beta chain). Its antigen is undetermined. The sample originates from a study of regulatory dendritic cells for organ transplantation. General study points: Memory CD8+ T cells were the most oligoclonal; naive cells were highly diverse.

Assay used: immunoSEQ multiplex PCR; TCRdb lists only in-frame clones, some missing. This sample carries roughly 28,000 clones, roughly 80% of them seen once, and the ten largest clones take about 0.095%. Trimming took off 6 bases at V and 4 bases at J, with 12 bases between the two ends. CDR3 size: 13 residues. Looked up from germline, CDR1 is MNHNY and CDR2 is SVGAGI (reference sequence). The sequence was obtained from a human donor in good health. The rearrangement links TRBV6-6 to TRBJ2-5; D is possibly TRBD2 (6 bases). Sequenced material: naive CD4+ T cells from blood. Subset reported: CD45RA+ naive T cells. Here the CDR3 reads CASSRRRGETQYF. CDR3 DNA sequence: TGTGCCAGCAGCCGACGGAGGGGAGAGACCCAGTACTTC.